The T cell receptor (beta chain) described here comes from a study of cytomegalovirus exposure and HLA in healthy donors. About the study: Early on, a data release was issued that held 65 million to 100 million unique TCRs from HLA-typed donors. General study results and limits: Previously analyzed data showed that most TCR beta V segments were productive at a frequency of about 87% or about 30%. Among donors in an Asian-associated ancestry cluster, a later analysis reportedly found fewer N-insertions than the approximately 670-donor mean.

The V gene's germline CDR1 is SGHRS and CDR2 YFSETQ. V lost 2 bases to trimming and J lost 4 bases; unmatched junction nucleotides: 7. CDR3 length: 16 amino acids. Notes on this clone: Its antigen is still unknown.

The PCR contained 60 Vbeta and 13 Jbeta primers. Sequencing used immunoSEQ multiplex PCR; TCRdb keeps in-frame clones, though not all of them. Of under 130,000 clones detected, roughly 80% appear once; the ten largest clones hold about 6.9%. This sequence joins TRBV5-1 and TRBJ2-2; 8 bases fit TRBD1. Sequencing input: PBMCs. This sequence was found in a young man in good health and CMV-seropositive. The CDR3 region has the DNA TGCGCCAGCAGCTTAGGACAGGGCGGTAGCACCGGGGAGCTGTTTTTT. The encoded protein is CASSLGQGGSTGELFF.